This T cell receptor (beta chain) appears in the sequencing data of a study of T cells in Graves' hyperthyroidism and ophthalmopathy. It was RNA transcripts that yielded the amplified TCR beta CDR3 regions. A set of HTBI primers served as the primers for a first-round RT-PCR of the TCR CDR3. From the multiplex PCR reads, TCRdb called clonotypes with MiXCR, one entry per CDR3 protein. Among roughly 290,000 distinct CDR3 sequences listed, about 17% were seen once. This clonotype was detected ten times or more. Per the germline V gene, CDR1 is SGHRS and CDR2 is YFSETQ. Losses at the gene ends were 1 base for V and 9 bases for J; bases not matched to a gene: 2. This CDR3 region has 14 residues.

The sequence came from a woman aged 60-70 years with Graves' ophthalmopathy. This rearrangement joins TRBV5-1 to TRBJ1-6; 9 nucleotides align to TRBD1. The sequencing sample was made of blood. CDR3 nucleotides: TGCGCCAGCAGCTTGCGACAGGGGGTTTCACCCCTCCACTTT. This translates into CASSLRQGVSPLHF.